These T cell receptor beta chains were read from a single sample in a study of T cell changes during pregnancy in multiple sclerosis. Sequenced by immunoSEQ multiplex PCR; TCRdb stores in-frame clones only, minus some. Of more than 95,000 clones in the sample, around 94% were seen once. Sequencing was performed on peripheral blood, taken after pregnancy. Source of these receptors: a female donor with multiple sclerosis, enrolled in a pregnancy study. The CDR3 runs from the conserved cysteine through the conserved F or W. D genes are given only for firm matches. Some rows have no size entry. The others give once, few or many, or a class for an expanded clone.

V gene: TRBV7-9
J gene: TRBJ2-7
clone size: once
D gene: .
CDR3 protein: CASSLGVQGMYF
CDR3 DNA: TGTGCCAGCAGCTTAGGGGTCCAGGGTATGTACTTC

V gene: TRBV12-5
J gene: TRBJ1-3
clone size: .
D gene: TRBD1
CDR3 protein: CASGRGGDRADTIYF
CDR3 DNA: TGTGCTAGTGGCCGGGGGGGGGACAGGGCAGACACCATATATTTT

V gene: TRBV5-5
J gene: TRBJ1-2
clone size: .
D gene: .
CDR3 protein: CASTPGDQTNYGYTF
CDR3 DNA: TGTGCCAGCACCCCGGGGGACCAAACTAACTATGGCTACACCTTC

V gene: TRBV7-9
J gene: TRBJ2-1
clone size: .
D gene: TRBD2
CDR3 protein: CASSGASGSSYNEQFF
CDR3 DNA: TGTGCCAGCAGCGGGGCTAGCGGGAGCTCCTACAATGAGCAGTTCTTC

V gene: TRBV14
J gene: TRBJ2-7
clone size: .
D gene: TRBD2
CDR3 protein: CASSSSGDEQYF
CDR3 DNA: TGTGCCAGCAGCTCTAGCGGCGACGAGCAGTACTTC

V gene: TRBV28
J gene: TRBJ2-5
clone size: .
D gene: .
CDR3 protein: CASSLDRRLRETQYF
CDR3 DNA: TGTGCCAGCAGTTTAGACCGGAGGCTGCGGGAGACCCAGTACTTC

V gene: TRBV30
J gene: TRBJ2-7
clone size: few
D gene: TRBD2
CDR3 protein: CAWSRGEGSYEQYF
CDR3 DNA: TGTGCCTGGAGTAGAGGGGAGGGGAGCTACGAGCAGTACTTC

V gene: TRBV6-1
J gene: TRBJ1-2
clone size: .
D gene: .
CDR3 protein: CASSEGGTWKGYTF
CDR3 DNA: TGTGCCAGCAGTGAAGGGGGGACATGGAAAGGCTACACCTTC

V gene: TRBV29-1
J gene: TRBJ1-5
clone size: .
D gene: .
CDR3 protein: CSVTEQNQPQHF
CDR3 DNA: TGCAGCGTTACCGAACAAAATCAGCCCCAGCATTTT

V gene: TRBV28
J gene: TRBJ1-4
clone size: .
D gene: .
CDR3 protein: CASSRLGQTRTNEKLFF
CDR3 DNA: TGTGCCAGCAGTCGACTTGGACAGACCAGAACTAATGAAAAACTGTTTTTT

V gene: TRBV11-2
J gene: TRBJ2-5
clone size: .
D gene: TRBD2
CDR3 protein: CASSLAVSGGAGTQYF
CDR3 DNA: TGTGCCAGCAGCTTAGCGGTTAGCGGGGGGGCCGGGACCCAGTACTTC

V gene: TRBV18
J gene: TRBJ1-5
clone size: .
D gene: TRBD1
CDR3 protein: CASSRDRDQPQHF
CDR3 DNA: TGTGCCAGCTCCCGGGACAGGGATCAGCCCCAGCATTTT

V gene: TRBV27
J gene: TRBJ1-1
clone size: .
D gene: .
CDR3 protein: CASSPRGGRGTEAFF
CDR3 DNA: TGTGCCAGCAGCCCTAGGGGGGGGCGCGGCACTGAAGCTTTCTTT

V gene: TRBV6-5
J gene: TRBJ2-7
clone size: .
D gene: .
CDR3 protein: CASSYSRSYEQYF
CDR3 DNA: TGTGCCAGCAGTTACTCGAGAAGCTACGAGCAGTACTTC

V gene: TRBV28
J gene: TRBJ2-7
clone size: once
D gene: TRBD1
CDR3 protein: CASSGQGAYEQYF
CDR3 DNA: TGTGCCAGCAGTGGACAGGGGGCCTACGAGCAGTACTTC

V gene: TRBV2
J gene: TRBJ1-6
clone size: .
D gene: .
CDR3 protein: CASSGRENSPLHF
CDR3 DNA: TGTGCCAGCAGTGGACGGGAAAATTCACCCCTCCACTTT

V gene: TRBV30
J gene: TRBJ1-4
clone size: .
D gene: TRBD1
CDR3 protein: CAWGQGNEKLFF
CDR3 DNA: TGTGCCTGGGGACAGGGGAATGAAAAACTGTTTTTT

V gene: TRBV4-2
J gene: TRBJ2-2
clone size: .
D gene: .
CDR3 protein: CASSPRRQGKVAGELFF
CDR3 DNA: TGTGCCAGCAGCCCACGCCGGCAGGGTAAAGTTGCCGGGGAGCTGTTTTTT

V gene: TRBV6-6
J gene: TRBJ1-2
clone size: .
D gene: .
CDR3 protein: CASSYSSQGWDGYTF
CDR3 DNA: TGTGCCAGCAGTTACTCGAGCCAGGGGTGGGATGGCTACACCTTC

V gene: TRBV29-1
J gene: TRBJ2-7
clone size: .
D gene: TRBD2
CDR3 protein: CSVVTGGGEQYF
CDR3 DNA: TGCAGCGTTGTGACGGGGGGGGGCGAGCAGTACTTC

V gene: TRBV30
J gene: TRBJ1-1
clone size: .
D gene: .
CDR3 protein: CAWSVQGEAFF
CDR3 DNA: TGTGCCTGGAGTGTCCAGGGTGAAGCTTTCTTT

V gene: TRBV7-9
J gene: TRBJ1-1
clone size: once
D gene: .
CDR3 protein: CASSLDALYGAFF
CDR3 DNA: TGTGCCAGCAGCTTAGACGCTCTCTACGGAGCTTTCTTT

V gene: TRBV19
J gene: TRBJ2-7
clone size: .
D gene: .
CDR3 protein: CASSEDATGPNYEQYF
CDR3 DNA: TGTGCCAGTAGTGAAGACGCGACAGGCCCGAACTACGAGCAGTACTTC

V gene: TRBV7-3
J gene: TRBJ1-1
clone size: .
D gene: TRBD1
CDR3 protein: CASSPRGGQGYSEAFF
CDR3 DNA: TGTGCCAGCAGCCCAAGGGGGGGACAGGGATACTCTGAAGCTTTCTTT

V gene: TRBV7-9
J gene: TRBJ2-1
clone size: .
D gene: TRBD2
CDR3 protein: CASTPWEGSYNEQFF
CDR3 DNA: TGTGCCAGCACCCCTTGGGAGGGCTCCTACAATGAGCAGTTCTTC

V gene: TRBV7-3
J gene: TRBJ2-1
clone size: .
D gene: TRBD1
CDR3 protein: CASSLRQGTSEQFF
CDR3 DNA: TGTGCCAGCAGCTTAAGACAGGGTACAAGTGAGCAGTTCTTC

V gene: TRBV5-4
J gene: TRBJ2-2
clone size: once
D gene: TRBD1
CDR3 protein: CASKLDRGGTGELFF
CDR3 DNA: TGTGCCAGCAAGCTCGACAGGGGAGGAACCGGGGAGCTGTTTTTT

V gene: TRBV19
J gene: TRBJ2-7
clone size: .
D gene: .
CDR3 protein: CASSIGGPGEQYF
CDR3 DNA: TGTGCCAGTAGTATAGGGGGGCCGGGCGAGCAGTACTTC

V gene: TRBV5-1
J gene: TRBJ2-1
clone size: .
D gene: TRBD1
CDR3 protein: CASSLLLTGGFNEQFF
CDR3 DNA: TGCGCCAGCAGCTTGTTGTTGACAGGGGGCTTCAATGAGCAGTTCTTC